The sequence of this TCR beta chain was determined in a study of shared clonotypes between healthy human individuals. On the study more broadly: Per donor, three plates held CD4 naive cells, three held CD4 memory, two held CD8 naive and one held CD8 memory.

The assay was immunoSEQ multiplex PCR, and TCRdb's table has in-frame clones only and misses some. Seen here are some 2,500,000 clones, about nine tenths observed once, and the top ten hold around 0.35%. In the CD4+ fraction, cells were divided into CD45RA+ naive and CD45RA-negative memory subsets. In germline, CDR1 is GTSNPN, CDR2 SVGIG (reference sequence). Trimming pared 0 bases from V and 3 bases from J, leaving 10 bases between. CDR3 size: 14 residues. The chain links TRBV30 to TRBJ2-3; D remains unclear. The sample was naive CD4+ T cells from PBMCs. The subset was: CD45RA+ positively selected. This sequence originates from a man aged 18 to 29 in good health. Some clones in this sample may be carry-over from other donors' samples. The CDR3 loop is CAWSVQITTDTQYF. CDR3 bases: TGTGCCTGGAGTGTACAAATTACGACAGATACGCAGTATTTT.